Listed below are T cell receptor beta chains from one sample, sequenced in a study of patients and donors after allogeneic stem cell transplantation. TCRdb fed the RT-PCR reads into MiXCR, producing one record per CDR3 protein. The sample yields about 960,000 distinct CDR3 sequences, roughly 18% seen once. The sequenced material came from blood, either unsorted or a sorted T cell fraction (not recorded which). These receptors came from a human donor who was either an allogeneic HSCT recipient or a stem cell or donor lymphocyte infusion donor (not recorded which). It is not recorded whose cells these are; they may come from a transplant donor. Both conserved end residues are part of each CDR3. Each record gives: CDR3 length, clone size, J gene, V gene, D gene, CDR3 protein, CDR3 DNA. The D gene is left open where the match is weak. Where a row states a size, it is once, few, many or the class of an expanded clone; other rows omit it.

>13|few|TRBJ1-1|TRBV27|.
CASSLYPRTEAFF
TGTGCCAGCAGTTTATACCCCCGCACTGAAGCTTTCTTT
>14|few|TRBJ1-5|TRBV5-1|.
CASSKGESNQPQHF
TGCGCCAGCAGCAAGGGGGAGAGCAATCAGCCCCAGCATTTT
>18|.|TRBJ1-1|TRBV25-1|.
CASSPSPTPWEGVTEAFF
TGTGCCAGCAGTCCTTCCCCCACACCCTGGGAGGGAGTCACTGAAGCTTTCTTT
>13|few|TRBJ2-7|TRBV4-2|.
CASSQSGDYEQYF
TGTGCCAGCAGCCAGTCCGGGGACTACGAGCAGTACTTC
>15|.|TRBJ2-7|TRBV7-9|.
CASSLVLQPADEQYF
TGTGCCAGCAGCTTAGTTTTACAGCCCGCCGACGAGCAGTACTTC
>18|.|TRBJ1-4|TRBV3-1|TRBD1
CASNYGTGGAPGNEKLFF
TGTGCCAGCAACTATGGGACAGGGGGCGCCCCGGGTAATGAAAAACTGTTTTTT
>15|few|TRBJ2-1|TRBV9|.
CASSVGYWEDNEQFF
TGTGCCAGCAGCGTAGGTTACTGGGAAGACAATGAGCAGTTCTTC
>15|few|TRBJ2-2|TRBV12-3/TRBV12-4|.
CASSPDTLNTGELFF
TGTGCCAGCAGCCCGGACACCTTGAACACCGGGGAGCTGTTTTTT
>16|.|TRBJ1-1|TRBV7-8|.
CASSRNRTAPPPEAFF
TGTGCCAGCAGCCGAAACCGGACAGCGCCACCCCCCGAAGCTTTCTTT
>13|few|TRBJ2-7|TRBV20-1|.
CSARTPDSYEQYF
TGCAGTGCTAGAACCCCGGACTCCTACGAGCAGTACTTC
>12|few|TRBJ2-4|TRBV20-1|TRBD2
CSATSGGADQYF
TGCAGTGCCACCAGCGGGGGGGCGGATCAGTACTTC
>13|.|TRBJ1-1|TRBV19|.
CASSMTRNTEAFF
TGTGCCAGTAGTATGACCCGGAACACTGAAGCTTTCTTT
>15|few|TRBJ2-5|TRBV4-3|.
CASSHWDSRMETQYF
TGCGCCAGCAGCCACTGGGACTCCCGTATGGAGACCCAGTACTTC
>16|.|TRBJ1-2|TRBV9|.
CASSARPSDSNYGYTF
TGTGCCAGCAGCGCCCGACCTTCTGACAGTAACTATGGCTACACCTTC
>15|.|TRBJ2-2|TRBV10-3|TRBD1
CAIQSQGQGAGELFF
TGTGCCATCCAAAGCCAGGGACAGGGGGCCGGGGAGCTGTTTTTT
>14|few|TRBJ1-1|TRBV7-9|.
CASSSVQGGTEAFF
TGTGCCAGCAGCTCGGTACAGGGAGGGACTGAAGCTTTCTTT
>12|few|TRBJ1-5|TRBV2|.
CASSVSGRAQHF
TGTGCCAGCAGTGTATCAGGGAGGGCCCAGCATTTT
>12|few|TRBJ1-1|TRBV12-3/TRBV12-4|.
CASGQFDTEAFF
TGTGCCAGTGGACAGTTTGACACTGAAGCTTTCTTT
>16|.|TRBJ2-2|TRBV28|TRBD1
CASSSIGQGNTGELFF
TGTGCCAGCAGTTCTATCGGACAGGGGAACACCGGGGAGCTGTTTTTT
>15|few|TRBJ2-7|TRBV5-1|TRBD1
CASSLAGQGSQEQYF
TGCGCCAGCAGCTTGGCCGGACAGGGATCGCAAGAGCAGTACTTC
>17|.|TRBJ1-2|TRBV5-5|.
CASSLAGEGRTNYGYTF
TGTGCCAGCAGCTTGGCCGGCGAGGGGCGGACTAACTATGGCTACACCTTC
>12|many|TRBJ1-3|TRBV29-1|.
CSVALRGNTIYF
TGCAGCGTTGCTTTGCGTGGAAACACCATATATTTT
>15|many|TRBJ1-1|TRBV20-1|.
CSARDWSTVNTEAFF
TGCAGTGCTAGAGATTGGAGTACAGTCAACACTGAAGCTTTCTTT
>12|few|TRBJ2-7|TRBV20-1|.
CSAQGGSYEQYF
TGCAGTGCTCAAGGGGGGTCCTACGAGCAGTACTTC
>15|few|TRBJ1-4|TRBV7-9|.
CASSPARGLSEKLFF
TGTGCCAGCAGCCCCGCGCGGGGTCTTTCCGAAAAACTGTTTTTT
>17|.|TRBJ2-3|TRBV5-1|TRBD1
CASSMTGGLSSTDTQYF
TGCGCCAGCAGCATGACAGGGGGCTTATCTAGCACAGATACGCAGTATTTT
>13|few|TRBJ2-7|TRBV13|.
CASSPQRGHEQYF
TGTGCCAGCAGCCCCCAACGGGGCCACGAGCAGTACTTC
>15|.|TRBJ2-7|TRBV20-1|TRBD2
CSARDRTRGSDEQYF
TGCAGTGCTAGAGACCGGACTAGAGGATCCGACGAGCAGTACTTC
>14|few|TRBJ1-1|TRBV4-3|.
CASSQAKDSTEAFF
TGCGCCAGCAGCCAAGCGAAGGATTCCACTGAAGCTTTCTTT
>14|.|TRBJ1-2|TRBV5-1|.
CASSLVAGENGYTF
TGCGCCAGCAGCTTGGTGGCAGGGGAAAATGGCTACACCTTC
>15|few|TRBJ1-1|TRBV27|.
CASSPRVTMNTEAFF
TGTGCCAGCAGCCCCCGAGTCACCATGAACACTGAAGCTTTCTTT
>15|few|TRBJ2-5|TRBV29-1|TRBD2
CSVDGLAGTQETQYF
TGCAGCGTTGATGGTTTAGCGGGGACGCAAGAGACCCAGTACTTC
>17|.|TRBJ2-1|TRBV7-8|TRBD2
CASSFGRWTRGNNEQFF
TGTGCCAGCAGCTTCGGACGATGGACTAGAGGGAACAATGAGCAGTTCTTC
>16|.|TRBJ2-3|TRBV7-8|TRBD2
CASSLFTRGVTDTQYF
TGTGCCAGCAGCTTATTCACGCGGGGGGTCACAGATACGCAGTATTTT
>14|.|TRBJ2-3|TRBV5-1|.
CASSPGMSTDTQYF
TGCGCCAGCAGCCCCGGGATGAGCACAGATACGCAGTATTTT
>13|few|TRBJ1-5|TRBV6-6|.
CAINRDPDQPQHF
TGTGCCATTAACCGGGACCCCGATCAGCCCCAGCATTTT
>15|.|TRBJ2-1|TRBV4-3|TRBD2
CASSQAAGGSNEQFF
TGCGCCAGCAGCCAAGCTGCGGGGGGGAGCAATGAGCAGTTCTTC
>14|few|TRBJ2-7|TRBV7-9|.
CASRRGTGSYEQYF
TGTGCCAGTCGCAGGGGAACGGGGTCCTACGAGCAGTACTTC
>16|few|TRBJ2-7|TRBV29-1|TRBD1
CSVEGRLSGGRYEQYF
TGCAGCGTTGAGGGTCGTTTGTCAGGGGGCCGGTACGAGCAGTACTTC